One sample yielded the 27 T cell receptor beta chains listed below, sequenced in a study of control samples from healthy donors and cancer patients (dated by TCRdb to 2020 to 2021). Libraries came from the immunoSEQ multiplex PCR assay. Not all clones reach the TCRdb copy of this immuneACCESS table, which keeps in-frame sequences only. Checked studies attribute under half of the gap to unresolved V genes and leave the rest unexplained. For this sample the table gives 65,000 to 90,000 clones, of which around 86% were detected only once. The leading ten clones occupy roughly a tenth of the sample. Sample: PBMCs. Receptor source: a woman between 50 and 59 years old with colorectal cancer.

This chain links TRBV5-1 with TRBJ2-2; 11 bases are shared with TRBD1. Germline V gives CDR1 SGHRS, CDR2 YFSETQ. Trimming took 5 bases from V and 7 from J; bases not matched to a gene: 7. The length of the CDR3 is 15 residues. The CDR3 spells CASRLRTGGIGELFF. CDR3 bases: TGCGCCAGCAGACTAAGGACAGGGGGCATCGGGGAGCTGTTTTTT.

The chain links TRBV24-1 to TRBJ2-5; perhaps TRBD1 as D (6 bases). This CDR3 spans 13 amino acids. CDR1 KGHDR and CDR2 SFDVKD come from the germline V gene. V lost 11 bases and J 4 bases, leaving 16 bases between the germline ends. The CDR3 coding sequence is TGTGCCATCCTGGCAGGGGCCCCAGAGACCCAGTACTTC. This encodes CAILAGAPETQYF.

The rearrangement joins TRBV5-6 to TRBJ2-3; D is unclear. Per the germline V gene, CDR1 is SGHDT and CDR2 is YYEEEE. With 0 bases removed from V and 2 bases from J, the gap between germline ends came to 13 bases. This CDR3 is 16 amino acids long. This CDR3 reads CASSLAGPLPTDTQYF. CDR3 in DNA: TGTGCCAGCAGCTTGGCCGGGCCTCTCCCCACAGATACGCAGTATTTT.

This clone was counted a single time. The V call is TRBV6-1, the J call TRBJ2-2, with D hard to call. V lost 7 bases to trimming and J lost 3 bases, with 9 bases between them. This CDR3 has 13 residues. CDR1 and CDR2 (germline): MNHNS, SASEGT. CDR3 in DNA: TGTGCCAGCACCACGGACGACACCGGGGAGCTGTTTTTT. This encodes CASTTDDTGELFF.

This rearrangement joins TRBV14 to TRBJ1-1; D is possibly TRBD1 (6 bases). Trimming pared 4 bases from V and 7 bases from J, leaving 16 bases between. Germline V gives CDR1 SGHDN, CDR2 FVKESK. This CDR3 is 14 amino acids long. The DNA of the CDR3 is TGTGCCAGCAGCCTCGGGGGGGCTGGAGATGAAGCTTTCTTT. It encodes CASSLGGAGDEAFF.

This chain uses TRBV5-1 with TRBJ2-2; TRBD2 matches 8 bases. The CDR3 loop spans 15 amino acids. The ends lost 4 bases at V and 5 bases at J; junction bases unmatched: 7. CDR1 is SGHRS and CDR2 is YFSETQ in the germline V gene. In DNA, the CDR3 is TGCGCCAGCAGCCCGGGGACTAGTTATACCGGGGAGCTGTTTTTT. Residues: CASSPGTSYTGELFF.

V usage is TRBV4-1 and J usage is TRBJ2-5, with TRBD2 matching 16 bases. With 4 bases clipped from V and 0 bases from J, the junction kept 11 bases outside the gene matches. CDR3 size: 20 residues. CDR1 and CDR2 (germline): MGHRA, YSYEKL. The CDR3 bases are TGCGCCAGCAGCCCATTGCCACCGGGACTAGCGGGGGGGTACCAAGAGACCCAGTACTTC. As protein: CASSPLPPGLAGGYQETQYF.

The chain combines TRBV15 with TRBJ1-5; 7 bases fit TRBD1. With V trimmed by 2 bases and J by 6 bases, 7 bases remained unmatched. Germline CDR1 and CDR2: LNHNV and YYDKDF (reference sequence). The CDR3 has 15 amino acids. The CDR3 nucleotides read TGTGCCACCAGCAGATCCACAGGGGTAACTCAGCCCCAGCATTTT. This encodes CATSRSTGVTQPQHF.

The J gene is TRBJ2-7, the V gene TRBV6-1, with D possibly TRBD1 on 6 matching bases. V lost 2 bases and J 3 bases, leaving 8 bases between the germline ends. Germline assignment: CDR1 MNHNS and CDR2 SASEGT. The CDR3 runs 13 residues. CDR3 nucleotide sequence: TGTGCCAGCAGTGAAAGAGGGGGCTACGAGCAGTACGTC. The encoded protein is CASSERGGYEQYV.

This clone was observed a single time. Here the CDR3 reads CASSHETGACNQPQHF. Written as DNA, the CDR3 is TGCGCCAGCAGTCACGAAACAGGGGCATGCAATCAGCCCCAGCATTTT. This chain connects TRBV23-1 to TRBJ1-5, with 7 bases fitting TRBD1. TRBV23-1 is an ORF, with its function uncertain. This CDR3 region has 16 residues. Trimming at V came to 3 bases and at J to 2 bases, leaving 7 bases not matched to a gene.

The chain employs TRBV2 and TRBJ1-1; D unresolved. Deletions cut 4 bases from V and 4 bases from J, with 10 bases between. There are 13 residues in the CDR3. CDR1 SNHLY and CDR2 FYNNEI come from the germline V gene. The CDR3 DNA reads TGTGCCAGCAGTGCCGAGGGAGTCACTGAAGCTTTCTTT. As protein: CASSAEGVTEAFF. The full variable domain, rest sourced from reference TRBV2 and TRBJ1-1, is EPEVTQTPSHQVTQMGQEVILRCVPISNHLYFYWYRQILGQKVEFLVSFYNNEISEKSEIFDDQFSVERPDGSNFTLKIRSTKLEDSAMYFCASSAEGVTEAFFGQGTRLTVV.

The rearrangement links TRBV10-1 to TRBJ2-7, with unresolved D. The V end was cut by 8 bases, the J end by 0 bases, with 17 bases between. Per the germline V gene, CDR1 is WNHNN and CDR2 is SYGVQD (reference sequence). CDR3 size: 15 residues. Here the CDR3 DNA reads TGCGCCAGCTCTGAACGGCAGATTATCTCCTACGAGCAGTACGTC. Amino acids: CASSERQIISYEQYV.

The chain recombines TRBV6-5 with TRBJ2-3; D call uncertain. The CDR3 sequence is 13 residues long. Germline CDR1 MNHEY, CDR2 SVGAGI. V lost 7 bases to trimming and J lost 0 bases, with 8 bases between them. In nucleotides, the CDR3 is TGTGCCAGCACCGACGGGAGCACAGATACGCAGTATTTT. Translated: CASTDGSTDTQYF.

The rearrangement joins TRBV15 to TRBJ1-5; no clear D. Germline CDR1 reads LNHNV; CDR2 reads YYDKDF (reference sequence). The CDR3 has 13 amino acids. V gave up 3 bases and J gave up 4 bases, with 7 bases separating them. The CDR3 protein is CATSRDRNQPQHF. The CDR3 bases are TGTGCCACCAGCAGGGACCGAAATCAGCCCCAGCATTTT.

The chain carries TRBV7-9 and TRBJ2-1, with D uncertain. The CDR3 covers 12 residues. The germline gives CDR1 SEHNR, CDR2 FQNEAQ (reference sequence). Trimming shortened V by 1 base and J by 5 bases, and 3 bases separated the two germline ends. The DNA for the CDR3 is TGTGCCAGCAGCTTAGTCGACAATGAGCAGTTCTTC. Translated, it gives CASSLVDNEQFF.

The chain links TRBV19 to TRBJ2-5, with D perhaps matching TRBD1 (6 bases). The length of the CDR3 is 16 residues. Germline loops: CDR1 LNHDA, CDR2 SQIVND (reference sequence). V was pared by 3 bases and J by 5 bases, with 19 bases between. CDR3 coding DNA: TGTGCCAGTAGTATGGGGGCAGATCTGAACCTGGAGACCCAGTACTTC. It codes for CASSMGADLNLETQYF.

The CDR3 nucleotides read TGTGCCTGGAGTCATCTTGGCACTGAAGCTTTCTTT. Translation gives CAWSHLGTEAFF. This chain joins TRBV30 and TRBJ1-1; no reliable D call. Trimming shortened V by 2 bases and J by 4 bases, and 8 bases separated the two germline ends. CDR1 and CDR2 (germline): GTSNPN, SVGIG (reference sequence). There are 12 residues in the CDR3. The whole variable domain, remainder taken from reference TRBV30 and TRBJ1-1, is SQTIHQWPATLVQPVGSPLSLECTVEGTSNPNLYWYRQAAGRGLQLLFYSVGIGQISSEVPQNLSASRPQDRQFILSSKKLLLSDSGFYLCAWSHLGTEAFFGQGTRLTVV.

This chain connects TRBV28 to TRBJ1-2; tentative D call: TRBD1 (5 bases). The CDR3 has 12 residues. The V gene lost 6 bases and the J gene lost 3 bases, with 8 bases spanning the gap. Germline V gene sequence: CDR1 MDHEN, CDR2 SYDVKM. This CDR3 reads CASSLGDYGYTF. The CDR3 region has the DNA TGTGCCAGCAGCCTGGGGGACTATGGCTACACCTTC.

The rearrangement uses TRBV27 and TRBJ2-3, with no clear D. The CDR3 extends over 15 amino acids. V was trimmed by 0 bases and J by 0 bases, leaving 7 bases between them. CDR1 and CDR2 from the germline V gene are MNHEY and SMNVEV (reference sequence). The CDR3 coding sequence is TGTGCCAGCAGTTTATCAACCCACAGCACAGATACGCAGTATTTT. As protein: CASSLSTHSTDTQYF.

The chain couples TRBV28 to TRBJ1-5, with unresolved D. Germline-derived CDR1 and CDR2 are MDHEN and SYDVKM. The CDR3 runs 15 residues. Trimming took off 5 bases at V and 0 bases at J, with 11 bases between the two ends. CDR3 nucleotides: TGTGCCAGCAGTCCCTACACCTTTAGCAATCAGCCCCAGCATTTT. Translated, it gives CASSPYTFSNQPQHF.

The chain is built from TRBV7-9 and TRBJ1-4; maybe TRBD1 (6 bases). CDR1 SEHNR and CDR2 FQNEAQ come from the germline V gene (reference sequence). Deletions cut 3 bases from V and 8 bases from J, with 13 bases between. This CDR3 contains 14 residues. Here the CDR3 DNA reads TGTGCCAGCAGCTTCCGGGGGGCGGGCGAAAAACTGTTTTTT. Amino acid sequence: CASSFRGAGEKLFF.

This clone appeared a single time. The chain couples TRBV3-1 (or the pseudogene TRBV3-2) to TRBJ2-3; 10 bases map to TRBD2. The ends lost 4 bases at V and 1 base at J; junction bases unmatched: 2. The CDR3 extends over 15 amino acids. CDR1 and CDR2 (germline): LGHDT, YNNKEL (reference sequence). CDR3 protein: CASSPTSGGTDTQYF. CDR3 DNA sequence: TGTGCCAGCAGCCCAACTAGCGGGGGCACAGATACGCAGTATTTT.

This clone was picked up one time. The chain carries TRBV4-3 and TRBJ1-4; D is undetermined. Germline CDR1 LGHNA, CDR2 YSLEER. V was clipped by 0 bases and J by 3 bases, with 20 bases between them. The CDR3 is 19 amino acids. The CDR3 protein is CASSQDLGSNIRANEKLFF. The CDR3 DNA reads TGCGCCAGCAGCCAAGATCTGGGGTCTAATATTCGGGCTAATGAAAAACTGTTTTTT.

CDR3 coding DNA: TGTGCCAGCAGTGTCGACAGCTCCTATAATTCACCCCTCCACTTT. It specifies CASSVDSSYNSPLHF. The V gene is TRBV6-2 or TRBV6-3, the J gene TRBJ1-6; perhaps TRBD1 as D (5 bases). The CDR3 totals 15 residues. From germline, CDR1 is MNHEY and CDR2 SVGEGT. V was pared by 5 bases and J by 0 bases, with 8 bases between.

CDR3 sequence (DNA): TGTGCCAGCACCCCGGCCGGACAGGGAAATCAGCCCCAGCATTTT. Protein product: CASTPAGQGNQPQHF. The gene calls are TRBV5-5 and TRBJ1-5; 8 bases are a match to TRBD1. This CDR3 contains 15 residues. V lost 6 bases, J lost 4 bases, and 9 bases stayed unmatched. Germline V gives CDR1 SGHKS, CDR2 YYEKEE (reference sequence).

The V and J genes are TRBV9 and TRBJ1-2, with D possibly TRBD1 on 6 matching bases. This CDR3 has 13 residues. CDR1 and CDR2 (germline): SGDLS, YYNGEE. Between the trimmed V and J ends, which lost 7 bases and 3 bases, there was a span of 13 bases. This chain's CDR3 is CASRGDTHYGYTF. The DNA of the CDR3 is TGTGCCAGCCGTGGGGACACGCACTATGGCTACACCTTC.

The CDR3 protein is CASSPAGGNTEAFF. CDR3 in DNA: TGTGCCAGCTCACCAGCAGGGGGGAACACTGAAGCTTTCTTT. This chain links TRBV18 with TRBJ1-1; 7 positions match TRBD1. Trimming cost V 2 bases and J 1 base; bases outside gene matches: 1. This CDR3 comprises 14 residues. From germline, CDR1 is KGHSH and CDR2 LQKENI.